The text below deals with one T cell receptor (beta chain). No antigen is known for it. There are no base qualities to consult, and no much larger clone falls within one base. Other DNA sequences from this sample encode an identical CDR3 as well. The data stem from a study of T cell responses to AZD1222 COVID-19 vaccine (TCRdb year 2021). With respect to the entire study: Because spike-specific TCR depth and breadth did not differ between the two schedules, AZD1222 recipients who got a second dose at roughly 4 weeks were pooled with those who got a second dose at roughly 12 weeks. TCR sequencing was performed for approximately 240 trial participants, of whom about 210 were given two doses of AZD1222 and around 26 were given two doses of MenACWY control vaccine. Enrollment into the trials was organized by age into subgroups of 18-55, 56-69 and 70-plus years, and those subgroups contained 148, 28 and 57 TCR-sequenced participants, respectively. The paper's findings and limits, for the study overall: CD4 TCRs associated with the vaccine covered the entire spike protein, and the dominant responses were in regions 160-218 and 743-854. No day 14 peak-response samples were available, so repertoires were characterized only after the peak T cell response. Conclusions about previously exposed vaccinees are limited, since just five or six AZD1222 recipients were seropositive for SARS-CoV-2 at baseline. Reportedly, almost half of the unique spike-specific TCRs recognized epitopes lying outside the regions that are mutated in the B.1.351 and B.1.1.7 variants. After two AZD1222 doses, both the breadth and the depth of spike-specific TCRs were significantly higher than at day 0 and than in MenACWY recipients. Participants were mostly white British and included more females than males, and it was suggested by the authors that clonal diversity may have been underestimated. The 56-69-year group was small, and its depth increase did not reach significance, likely because of low power.

CDR1 and CDR2 (SEHNR, FQNEAQ) derive from the germline V gene (reference sequence). From cysteine to phenylalanine, the CDR3 is 17 amino acids long. The kept DNA is CDR3 alone, 51 bases in frame from the first base. For this chain, trimming is 5 bases at the V end and 7 bases at the J end, and the number of junction bases without a gene match is 20. In the paper's terms, the time point label means: baseline before first vaccination. Vaccinee samples were obtained from the UK trials COV001 and COV002, which included a single-blind randomized controlled phase 2/3 trial of AZD1222 (ChAdOx1 nCoV-19) in healthy adults. For TCRbeta chain sequencing, PBMC samples from trial participants were taken at day 0 and at day 28 after the second dose. The CDR3 regions of human TCRbeta chains were analyzed by immunosequencing. In the original analysis: Repertoire TCRs were checked for matches against a reference library of SARS-CoV-2-specific TCRs that had been generated using the MIRA antigen-specificity platform. Breadth was defined as the fraction of unique TCRs that were SARS-CoV-2-associated. Depth was defined as the fraction of total T cells that were SARS-CoV-2-associated. Each spike-specific TCR was assigned to its reactive spike region and to a CD4 or CD8 class using the MIRA data. Log10-transformed breadth and depth values were compared by one-way ANOVA with Sidak's multiple comparisons tests. Entries here come from immuneACCESS through TCRdb and include only in-frame sequences with V and J called. Some clones fail to appear in such tables; in the studies checked, an unresolved V gene covers under half of the shortfall, and the cause of the remainder is unknown. That table furnishes V, J and clone size, whereas the DNA furnished D and trimming. Present in this sample are around 95,000 clones, about 87% of which were seen just once. The ten largest clonotypes hold more than 1.5% of the sample.

This clonotype was sampled from an adult in good health. The sequence is built from TRBV7-9 and TRBJ2-7, and TRBD2 aligns with 7 junction nucleotides. Source: peripheral blood, taken on day 0 of AZD1222 vaccination. The bases are TGTGCCAGCAGCAAGACACGAGCGGGGCTTAAAGCAGGTGAGCAGTACTTC. The encoded protein is CASSKTRAGLKAGEQYF. The full variable domain, completed from the reference TRBV7-9 and TRBJ2-7 proteins outside the CDR3, reads DTGVSQNPRHKITKRGQNVTFRCDPISEHNRLYWYRQTLGQGPEFLTYFQNEAQLEKSRLLSDRFSAERPKGSFSTLEIQRTEQGDSAMYLCASSKTRAGLKAGEQYFGPGTRLTVT.